The clone carrying this T cell receptor beta chain was observed a handful of times. Antigen unknown. The table came from immunoSEQ multiplex PCR; TCRdb's copy has only in-frame clones and leaves some out. The sample contains roughly 96,000 clones, 85% to 90% of which appear only once. This sample stems from a study of T cell responses to AZD1222 COVID-19 vaccine. Overall study results and limits: Repertoire samples came only from after the peak T cell response. Only a handful of people who got AZD1222 tested seropositive at baseline. White British donors predominated, females outnumbered males, and clonal diversity was possibly underestimated. Reportedly, close to half of spike-specific TCRs are directed against unmutated variant regions.

This clonotype was obtained from an adult in good health. The sample was peripheral blood, taken on day 0 of AZD1222 vaccination.

The CDR3 bases are TGTGCCAGTAGTATATTCTCGGGATCCAATCAGCCCCAGCATTTT. It translates to CASSIFSGSNQPQHF. The rearrangement links TRBV19 to TRBJ1-5; no clear D gene. V gave up 2 bases and J gave up 3 bases, with 11 bases separating them. The CDR3 is made up of 15 amino acids. The germline CDR1 and CDR2 sequences are LNHDA and SQIVND (reference sequence). Complete variable domain (other parts from reference TRBV19 and TRBJ1-5): DGGITQSPKYLFRKEGQNVTLSCEQNLNHDAMYWYRQDPGQGLRLIYYSQIVNDFQKGDIAEGYSVSREKKESFPLTVTSAQKNPTAFYLCASSIFSGSNQPQHFGDGTRLSIL.